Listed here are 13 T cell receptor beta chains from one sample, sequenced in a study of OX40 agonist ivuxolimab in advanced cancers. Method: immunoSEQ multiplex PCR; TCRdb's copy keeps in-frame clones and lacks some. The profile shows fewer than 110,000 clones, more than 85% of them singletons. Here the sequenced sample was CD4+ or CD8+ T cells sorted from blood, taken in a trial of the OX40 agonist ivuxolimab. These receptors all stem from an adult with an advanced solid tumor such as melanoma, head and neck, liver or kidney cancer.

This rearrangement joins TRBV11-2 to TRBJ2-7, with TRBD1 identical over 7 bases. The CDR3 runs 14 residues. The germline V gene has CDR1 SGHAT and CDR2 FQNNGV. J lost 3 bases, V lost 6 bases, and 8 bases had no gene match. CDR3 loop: CASRSGQDRYEQYF. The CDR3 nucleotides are TGTGCCAGCAGATCCGGACAGGATCGCTACGAGCAGTACTTC.

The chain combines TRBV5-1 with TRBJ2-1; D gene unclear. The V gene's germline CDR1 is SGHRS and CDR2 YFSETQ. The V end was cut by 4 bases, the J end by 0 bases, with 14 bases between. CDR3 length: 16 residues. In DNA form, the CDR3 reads TGCGCCAGCAGCCTGCCAGCTCCGAGCTCCTACAATGAGCAGTTCTTC. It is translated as CASSLPAPSSYNEQFF.

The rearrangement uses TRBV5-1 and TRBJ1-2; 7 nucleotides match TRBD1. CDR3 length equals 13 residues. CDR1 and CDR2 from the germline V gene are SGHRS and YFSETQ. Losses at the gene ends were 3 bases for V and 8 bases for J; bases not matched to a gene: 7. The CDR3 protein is CASSWEGARGYTF. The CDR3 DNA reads TGCGCCAGCAGCTGGGAGGGGGCGCGGGGCTACACCTTC.

DNA of the CDR3: TGTGCCAGCAGCCCGACAGGGGCTAGCGGGACGAATGAGCAGTTCTTC. Protein: CASSPTGASGTNEQFF. The chain carries TRBV6-6 and TRBJ2-1; D is possibly TRBD2 (9 bases). The V and J ends lost 6 bases and 7 bases respectively, with 22 bases between them. Germline CDR1 reads MNHNY; CDR2 reads SVGAGI (reference sequence). The length of the CDR3 is 16 residues.

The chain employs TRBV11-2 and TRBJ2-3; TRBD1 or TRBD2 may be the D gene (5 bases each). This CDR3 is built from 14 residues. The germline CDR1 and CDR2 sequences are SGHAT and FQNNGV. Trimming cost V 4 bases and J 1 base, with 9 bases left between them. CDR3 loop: CASSSQGGTDTQYF. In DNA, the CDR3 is TGTGCCAGCAGCTCCCAGGGAGGCACAGATACGCAGTATTTT.

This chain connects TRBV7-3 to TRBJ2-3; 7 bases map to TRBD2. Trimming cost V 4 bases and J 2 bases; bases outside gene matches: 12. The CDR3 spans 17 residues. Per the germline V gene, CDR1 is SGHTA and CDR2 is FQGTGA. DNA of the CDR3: TGTGCCAGCAGCTCCCCTGGGGTAGCGGGCGCCACAGATACGCAGTATTTT. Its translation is CASSSPGVAGATDTQYF.

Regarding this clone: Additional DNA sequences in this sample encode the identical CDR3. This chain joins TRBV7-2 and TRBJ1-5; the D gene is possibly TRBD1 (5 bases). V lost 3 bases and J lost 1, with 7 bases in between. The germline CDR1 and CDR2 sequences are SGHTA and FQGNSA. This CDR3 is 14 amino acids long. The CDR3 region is CASSFGHSNQPQHF. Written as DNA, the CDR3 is TGTGCCAGCAGCTTTGGACACAGCAATCAGCCCCAGCATTTT.

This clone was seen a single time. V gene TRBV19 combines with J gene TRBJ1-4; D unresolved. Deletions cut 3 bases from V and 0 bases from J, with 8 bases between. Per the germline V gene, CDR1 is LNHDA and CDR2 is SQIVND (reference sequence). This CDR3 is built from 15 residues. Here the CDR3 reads CASSIVEPTNEKLFF. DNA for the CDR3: TGTGCCAGTAGTATCGTAGAGCCAACTAATGAAAAACTGTTTTTT.

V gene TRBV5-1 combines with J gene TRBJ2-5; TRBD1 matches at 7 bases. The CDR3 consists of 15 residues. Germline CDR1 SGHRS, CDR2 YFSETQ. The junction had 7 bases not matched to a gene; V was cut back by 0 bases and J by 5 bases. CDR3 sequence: CASSLGTGKIETQYF. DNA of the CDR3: TGCGCCAGCAGCTTGGGGACAGGAAAAATCGAGACCCAGTACTTC.

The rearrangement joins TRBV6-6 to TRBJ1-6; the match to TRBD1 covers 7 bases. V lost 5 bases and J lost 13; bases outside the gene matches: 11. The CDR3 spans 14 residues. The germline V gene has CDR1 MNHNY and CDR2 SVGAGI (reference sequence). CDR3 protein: CASSGQDGGTPLHF. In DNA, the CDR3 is TGTGCCAGCAGTGGACAGGACGGGGGAACCCCCCTCCACTTT.

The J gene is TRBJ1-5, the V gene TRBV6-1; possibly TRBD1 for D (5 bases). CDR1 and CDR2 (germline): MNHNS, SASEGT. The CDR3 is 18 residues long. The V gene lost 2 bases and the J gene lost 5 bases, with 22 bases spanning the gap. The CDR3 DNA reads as TGTGCCAGCAGTGAATTCGGGACCATTGGCCGGAAGGATCAGCCCCAGCATTTT. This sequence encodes CASSEFGTIGRKDQPQHF.

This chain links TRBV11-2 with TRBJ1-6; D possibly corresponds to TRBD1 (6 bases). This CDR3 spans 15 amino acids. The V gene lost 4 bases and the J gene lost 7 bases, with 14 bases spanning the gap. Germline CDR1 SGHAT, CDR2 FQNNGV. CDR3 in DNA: TGTGCCAGCAGCTCCCCACAGGGCTGGAATTCACCCCTCCACTTT. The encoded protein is CASSSPQGWNSPLHF.

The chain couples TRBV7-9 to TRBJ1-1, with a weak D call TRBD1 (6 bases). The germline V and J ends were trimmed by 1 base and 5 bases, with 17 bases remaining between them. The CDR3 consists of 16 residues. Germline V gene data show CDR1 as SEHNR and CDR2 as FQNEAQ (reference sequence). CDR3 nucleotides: TGTGCCAGCAGCTTAGAGTCAGGGGCGGGTGGTACTGAAGCTTTCTTT. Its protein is CASSLESGAGGTEAFF. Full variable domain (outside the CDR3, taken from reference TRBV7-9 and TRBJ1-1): DTGVSQNPRHKITKRGQNVTFRCDPISEHNRLYWYRQTLGQGPEFLTYFQNEAQLEKSRLLSDRFSAERPKGSFSTLEIQRTEQGDSAMYLCASSLESGAGGTEAFFGQGTRLTVV.